This T cell receptor beta chain comes out of a study of identical twins. With respect to this clonotype: Its antigen is unknown.

General study points: The study drew conclusions from cross-sectional statistical analysis, not from following the same donors. Beta clonotypes that were abundant in cord blood contained fewer insertions, a pattern absent from memory repertoires. Invariant MAIT and iNKT cells are populations that could partly confound zero-insertion analyses.

Germline lookup yields CDR1 LGHNA and CDR2 YSLEER. There are 14 residues in the CDR3. V gave up 1 base and J gave up 6 bases; unmatched junction bases: 4. Using its own MiXCR run on the 5' RACE reads, TCRdb lists one record per CDR3 protein. The table shows 420,000 or so distinct CDR3 sequences, with about 18% occurring only once. This chain uses TRBV4-3 with TRBJ2-3, with 7 bases identical to TRBD2. The sequencing input was naive T cells sorted from blood. The clonotype comes from a man aged 50 or older in good health. The CDR3 region has the DNA TGCGCCAGCAGCCAAGGGGGGGAGGGGGATACGCAGTATTTT. It yields the protein CASSQGGEGDTQYF.